Only a few counts were recorded for the clone carrying this T cell receptor beta chain. Its antigen remains unknown. This sample is drawn from a study of post-analysis software for immune sequencing data. V was trimmed by 0 bases and J by 6 bases, leaving 7 bases between them. The CDR3 consists of 13 residues. CDR1 is SNHLY, CDR2 FYNNEI, per germline. Unique molecular identifiers were present in the TCR beta cDNA libraries. One entry per CDR3 protein results from TCRdb running MiXCR on the PCR reads. The sample records about half a million distinct CDR3 sequences, 30% to 40% being singletons. Study observations and caveats: In patients, 4 to 6 TRBV segments were more frequent than in controls, with TRBV5-6, TRBV5-1 and TRBV20-1 among them.

Sample: blood. This sequence was found in a girl younger than 18 with multiple sclerosis. The chain recombines TRBV2 with TRBJ2-3; D uncertain. The chain's CDR3 is CASSEAGRDTQYF. The DNA of the CDR3 is TGTGCCAGCAGTGAAGCCGGTCGGGATACGCAGTATTTT.